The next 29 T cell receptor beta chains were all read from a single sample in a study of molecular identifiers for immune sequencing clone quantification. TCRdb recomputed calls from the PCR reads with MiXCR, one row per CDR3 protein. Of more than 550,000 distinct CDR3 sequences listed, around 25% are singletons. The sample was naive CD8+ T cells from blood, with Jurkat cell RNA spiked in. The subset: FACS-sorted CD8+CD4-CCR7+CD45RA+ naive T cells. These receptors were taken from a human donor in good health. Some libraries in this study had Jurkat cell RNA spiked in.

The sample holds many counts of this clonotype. CDR3 in amino acids: CASSLGTAFSYEQYF. DNA for the CDR3: TGTGCCAGCAGCTTAGGGACAGCTTTTTCCTACGAGCAGTACTTC. V is TRBV11-2 and J is TRBJ2-7, with a weak D call TRBD1 (6 bases). The CDR3 consists of 15 residues. Trimming stripped 1 base from V and 1 base from J, with 11 bases between. Germline CDR1 SGHAT, CDR2 FQNNGV.

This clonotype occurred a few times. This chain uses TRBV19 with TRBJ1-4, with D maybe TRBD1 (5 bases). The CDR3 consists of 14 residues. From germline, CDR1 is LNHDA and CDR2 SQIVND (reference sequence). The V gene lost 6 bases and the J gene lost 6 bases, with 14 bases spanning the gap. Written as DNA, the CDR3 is TGTGCCAGTAGCCTCGTCCCGGGGGATGAAAAACTGTTTTTT. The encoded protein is CASSLVPGDEKLFF.

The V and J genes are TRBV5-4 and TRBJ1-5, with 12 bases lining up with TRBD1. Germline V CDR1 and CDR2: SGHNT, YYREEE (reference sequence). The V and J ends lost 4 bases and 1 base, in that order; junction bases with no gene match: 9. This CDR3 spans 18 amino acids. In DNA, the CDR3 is TGTGCCAGCAGCGTGACGGGACAGGGGGCTAAAAGCAATCAGCCCCAGCATTTT. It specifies CASSVTGQGAKSNQPQHF.

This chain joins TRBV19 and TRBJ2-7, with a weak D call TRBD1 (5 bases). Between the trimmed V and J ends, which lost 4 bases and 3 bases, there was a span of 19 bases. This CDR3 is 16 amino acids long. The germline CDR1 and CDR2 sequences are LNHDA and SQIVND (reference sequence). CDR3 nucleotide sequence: TGTGCCAGTAGTACCGACTCAGGGTTAGATTTCTACGAGCAGTACTTC. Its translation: CASSTDSGLDFYEQYF.

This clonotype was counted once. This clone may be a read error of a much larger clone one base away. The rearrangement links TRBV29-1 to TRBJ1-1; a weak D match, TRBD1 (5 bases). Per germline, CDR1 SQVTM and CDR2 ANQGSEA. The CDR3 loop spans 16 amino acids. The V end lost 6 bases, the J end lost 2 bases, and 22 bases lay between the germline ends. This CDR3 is CSVTGVGDFTNTEAFF. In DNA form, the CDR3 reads TGCAGCGTCACGGGGGTGGGGGACTTCACAAACACTGAAGCTTTCTTT. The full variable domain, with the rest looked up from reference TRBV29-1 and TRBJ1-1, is SAVISQKPSRDICQRGTSLTIQCQVDSQVTMMFWYRQQPGQSLTLIATANQGSEATYESGFVIDKFPISRPNLTFSTLTVSNMSPEDSSIYLCSVTGVGDFTNTEAFFGQGTRLTVV.

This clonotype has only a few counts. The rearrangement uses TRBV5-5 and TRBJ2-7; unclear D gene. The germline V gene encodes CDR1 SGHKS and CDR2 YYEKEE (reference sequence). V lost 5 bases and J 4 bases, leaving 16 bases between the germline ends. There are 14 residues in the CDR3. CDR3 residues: CASRPLSSLYEQYF. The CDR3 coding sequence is TGTGCCAGCAGGCCTCTTAGTTCGTTGTACGAGCAGTACTTC.

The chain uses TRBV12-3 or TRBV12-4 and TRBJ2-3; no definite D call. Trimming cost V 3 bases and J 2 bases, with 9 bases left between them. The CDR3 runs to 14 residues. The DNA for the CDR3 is TGTGCCAGCAGTTTCGGCTACTACACAGATACGCAGTATTTT. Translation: CASSFGYYTDTQYF.

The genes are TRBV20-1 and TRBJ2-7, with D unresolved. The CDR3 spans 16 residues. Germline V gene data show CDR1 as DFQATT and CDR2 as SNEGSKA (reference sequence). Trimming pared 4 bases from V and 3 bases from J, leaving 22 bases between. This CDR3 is CSAKISIDKAYYEQYF. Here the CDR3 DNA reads TGCAGTGCTAAAATATCGATTGACAAGGCCTACTACGAGCAGTACTTC.

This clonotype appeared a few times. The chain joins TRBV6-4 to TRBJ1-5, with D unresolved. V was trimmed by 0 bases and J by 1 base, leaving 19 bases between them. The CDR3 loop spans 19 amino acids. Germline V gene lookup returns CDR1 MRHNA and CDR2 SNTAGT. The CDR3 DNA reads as TGTGCCAGCAGTGACTCGTGGGTAACGAGGACTACGAGCAATCAGCCCCAGCATTTT. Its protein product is CASSDSWVTRTTSNQPQHF.

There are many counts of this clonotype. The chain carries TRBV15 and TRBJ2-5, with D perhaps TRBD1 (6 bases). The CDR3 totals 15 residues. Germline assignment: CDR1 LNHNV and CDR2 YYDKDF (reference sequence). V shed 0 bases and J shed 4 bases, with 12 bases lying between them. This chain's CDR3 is CATSRDRGWGETQYF. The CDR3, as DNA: TGTGCCACCAGCAGAGACAGGGGATGGGGAGAGACCCAGTACTTC.

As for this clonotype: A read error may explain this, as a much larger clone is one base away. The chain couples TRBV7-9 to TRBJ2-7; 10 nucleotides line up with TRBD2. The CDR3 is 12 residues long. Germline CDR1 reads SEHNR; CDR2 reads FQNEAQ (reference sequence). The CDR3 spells CPSRNLAGVQYF. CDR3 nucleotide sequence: TGTCCCAGCAGAAACCTAGCGGGAGTGCAGTACTTC.

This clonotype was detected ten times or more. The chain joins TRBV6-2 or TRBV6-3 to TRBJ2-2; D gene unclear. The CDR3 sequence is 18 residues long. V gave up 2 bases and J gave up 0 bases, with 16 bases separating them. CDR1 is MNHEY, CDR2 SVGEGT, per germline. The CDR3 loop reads CASSYHFDSRSNTGELFF. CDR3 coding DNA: TGTGCCAGCAGTTACCATTTTGATTCGCGATCGAACACCGGGGAGCTGTTTTTT.

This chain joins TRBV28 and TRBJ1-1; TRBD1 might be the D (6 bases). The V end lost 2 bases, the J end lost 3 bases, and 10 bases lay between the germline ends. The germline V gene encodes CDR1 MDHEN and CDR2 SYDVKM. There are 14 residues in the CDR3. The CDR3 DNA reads TGTGCCAGCAGTTTACAAGGGGGGGACACTGAAGCTTTCTTT. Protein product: CASSLQGGDTEAFF. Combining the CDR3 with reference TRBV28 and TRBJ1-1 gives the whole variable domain DVKVTQSSRYLVKRTGEKVFLECVQDMDHENMFWYRQDPGLGLRLIYFSYDVKMKEKGDIPEGYSVSREKKERFSLILESASTNQTSMYLCASSLQGGDTEAFFGQGTRLTVV.

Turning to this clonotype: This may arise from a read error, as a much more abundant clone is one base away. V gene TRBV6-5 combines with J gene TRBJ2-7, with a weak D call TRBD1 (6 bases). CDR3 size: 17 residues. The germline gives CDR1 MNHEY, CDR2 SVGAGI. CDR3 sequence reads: CASSYATGTPRGYEQNF. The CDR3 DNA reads TGTGCCAGCAGTTACGCCACCGGGACCCCCAGGGGCTACGAGCAGAACTTC.

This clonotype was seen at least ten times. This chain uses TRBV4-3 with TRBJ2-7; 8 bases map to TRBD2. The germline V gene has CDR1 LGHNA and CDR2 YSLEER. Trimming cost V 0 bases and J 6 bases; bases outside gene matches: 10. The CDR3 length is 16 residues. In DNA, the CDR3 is TGCGCCAGCAGCCAAGATTGGTCTAGCGGGTATAGCGAGCAGTACTTC. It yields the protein CASSQDWSSGYSEQYF.

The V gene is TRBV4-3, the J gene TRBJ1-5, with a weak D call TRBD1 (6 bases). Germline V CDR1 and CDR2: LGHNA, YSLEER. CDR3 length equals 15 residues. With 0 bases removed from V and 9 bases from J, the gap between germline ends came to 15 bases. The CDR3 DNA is TGCGCCAGCAGCCAAGATTGGCAGGGGACGGCGCCCCAGCATTTT. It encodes CASSQDWQGTAPQHF.

CDR3: CASSVPEANYGYTF. The CDR3 nucleotides are TGTGCCAGCAGTGTCCCGGAGGCTAACTATGGCTACACCTTC. The J gene is TRBJ1-2, the V gene TRBV2; D gene uncertain. The CDR3 is 14 amino acids. V dropped 4 bases and J dropped 0 bases, with 9 bases sitting between them. CDR1 and CDR2 (germline): SNHLY, FYNNEI.

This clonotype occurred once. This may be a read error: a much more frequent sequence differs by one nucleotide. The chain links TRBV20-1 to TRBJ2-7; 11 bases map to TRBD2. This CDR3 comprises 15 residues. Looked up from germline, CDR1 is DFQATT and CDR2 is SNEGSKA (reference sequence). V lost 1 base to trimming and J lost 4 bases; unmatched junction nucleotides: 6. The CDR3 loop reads CSARVGTSGLYEQYF. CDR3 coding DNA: TGCAGTGCTAGAGTGGGGACTAGCGGCCTATACGAGCAGTACTTC.

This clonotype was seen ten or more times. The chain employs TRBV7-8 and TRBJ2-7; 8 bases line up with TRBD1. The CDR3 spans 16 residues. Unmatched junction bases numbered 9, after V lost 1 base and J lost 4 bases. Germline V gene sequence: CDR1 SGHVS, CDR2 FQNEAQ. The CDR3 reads CASSLESGTGLYEQYF. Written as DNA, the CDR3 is TGTGCCAGCAGCTTAGAGTCGGGGACAGGTCTTTACGAGCAGTACTTC.

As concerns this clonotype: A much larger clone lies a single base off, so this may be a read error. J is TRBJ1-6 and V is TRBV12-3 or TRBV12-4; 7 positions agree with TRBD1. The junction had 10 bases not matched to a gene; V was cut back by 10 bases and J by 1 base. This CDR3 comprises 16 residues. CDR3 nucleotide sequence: TGTGCCAACAGCGAGACAGGGTCATCCTATAATTCACCCCTCCACTTT. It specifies CANSETGSSYNSPLHF.

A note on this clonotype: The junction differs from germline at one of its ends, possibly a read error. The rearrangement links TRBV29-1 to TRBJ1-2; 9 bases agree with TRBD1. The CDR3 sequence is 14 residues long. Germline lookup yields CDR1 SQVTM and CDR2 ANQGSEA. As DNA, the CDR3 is TGCAGCGTTGAGGCTGGTACAGGGGGCGATGGCTGCACCTTC. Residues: CSVEAGTGGDGCTF.

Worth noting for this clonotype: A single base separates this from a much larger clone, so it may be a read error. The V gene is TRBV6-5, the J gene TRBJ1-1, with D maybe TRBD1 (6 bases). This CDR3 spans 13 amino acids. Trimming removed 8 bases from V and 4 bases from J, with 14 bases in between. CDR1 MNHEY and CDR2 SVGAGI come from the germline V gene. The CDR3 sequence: CASRIQGLTEAFF. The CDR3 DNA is TGTGCCAGCCGAATACAGGGACTCACTGAAGCTTTCTTT.

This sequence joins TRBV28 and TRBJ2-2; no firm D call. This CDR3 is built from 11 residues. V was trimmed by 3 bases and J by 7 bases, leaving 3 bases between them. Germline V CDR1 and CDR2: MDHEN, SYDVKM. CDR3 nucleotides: TGTGCCAGCAGTTTTTACGGGGAGCTGTTTTTT. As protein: CASSFYGELFF.

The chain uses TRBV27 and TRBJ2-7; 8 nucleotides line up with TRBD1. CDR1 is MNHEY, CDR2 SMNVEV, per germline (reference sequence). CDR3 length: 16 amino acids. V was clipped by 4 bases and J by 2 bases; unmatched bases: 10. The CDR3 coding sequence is TGTGCCAGCAGTTCCCTTGACAGGGGCCCAACCTACGAGCAGTACTTC. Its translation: CASSSLDRGPTYEQYF.

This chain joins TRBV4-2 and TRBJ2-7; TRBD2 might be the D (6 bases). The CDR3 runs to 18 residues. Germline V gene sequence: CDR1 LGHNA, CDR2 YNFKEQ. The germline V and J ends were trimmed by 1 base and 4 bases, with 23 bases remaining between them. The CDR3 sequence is CASSQAMYGLKRDYEQYF. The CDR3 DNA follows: TGTGCCAGCAGCCAAGCTATGTACGGACTAAAAAGAGATTACGAGCAGTACTTC.

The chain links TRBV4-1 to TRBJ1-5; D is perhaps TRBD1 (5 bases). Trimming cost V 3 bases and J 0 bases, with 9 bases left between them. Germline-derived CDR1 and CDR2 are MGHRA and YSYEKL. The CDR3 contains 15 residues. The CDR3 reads CASSHQGNSNQPQHF. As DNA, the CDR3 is TGCGCCAGCAGCCATCAGGGAAATAGCAATCAGCCCCAGCATTTT.

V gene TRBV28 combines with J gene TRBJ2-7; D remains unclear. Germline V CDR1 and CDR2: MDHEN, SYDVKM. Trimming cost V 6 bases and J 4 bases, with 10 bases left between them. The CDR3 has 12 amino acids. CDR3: CASRSPSYEQYF. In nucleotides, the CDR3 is TGTGCCAGCAGGTCCCCATCTTACGAGCAGTACTTC. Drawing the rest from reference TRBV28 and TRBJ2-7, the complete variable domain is DVKVTQSSRYLVKRTGEKVFLECVQDMDHENMFWYRQDPGLGLRLIYFSYDVKMKEKGDIPEGYSVSREKKERFSLILESASTNQTSMYLCASRSPSYEQYFGPGTRLTVT.

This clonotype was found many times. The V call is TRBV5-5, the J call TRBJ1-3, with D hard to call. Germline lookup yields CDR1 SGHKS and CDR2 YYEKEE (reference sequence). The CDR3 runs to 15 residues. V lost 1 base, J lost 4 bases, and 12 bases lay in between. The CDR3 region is CASSLTRNRGNTIYF. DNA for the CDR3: TGTGCCAGCAGCTTGACAAGGAATAGAGGAAACACCATATATTTT.

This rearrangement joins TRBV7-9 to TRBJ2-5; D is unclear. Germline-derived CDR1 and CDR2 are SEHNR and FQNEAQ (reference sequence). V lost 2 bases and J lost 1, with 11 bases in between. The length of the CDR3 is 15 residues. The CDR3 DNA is TGTGCCAGCAGCTTATTGGTAAACTCCCAAGAGACCCAGTACTTC. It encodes CASSLLVNSQETQYF. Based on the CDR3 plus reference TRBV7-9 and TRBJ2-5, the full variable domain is DTGVSQNPRHKITKRGQNVTFRCDPISEHNRLYWYRQTLGQGPEFLTYFQNEAQLEKSRLLSDRFSAERPKGSFSTLEIQRTEQGDSAMYLCASSLLVNSQETQYFGPGTRLLVL.